What follows are 14 T cell receptor beta chains derived from one specimen sequenced in a study of blood T cell repertoires in COVID-19. Profiled with immunoSEQ multiplex PCR; TCRdb holds only in-frame clones, not every one. This table holds roughly 250,000 clones, approximately 81% found once. Sequenced material: peripheral blood. The receptors come from a woman aged 60-75 years with active or convalescent COVID-19.

This clone occurred once. This chain links TRBV29-1 with TRBJ2-2; 8 bases agree with TRBD1. V shed 6 bases and J 6 bases; nucleotides not matched to a gene: 6. The CDR3 totals 13 residues. Germline V gene sequence: CDR1 SQVTM, CDR2 ANQGSEA. The CDR3 sequence is CSVRQGSPGELFF. DNA for the CDR3: TGCAGCGTCAGACAGGGGAGTCCCGGGGAGCTGTTTTTT.

The chain uses TRBV3-1 (or the pseudogene TRBV3-2) and TRBJ1-3; no clear D gene. Germline CDR1 LGHDT, CDR2 YNNKEL (reference sequence). Trimming cost V 4 bases and J 4 bases, with 11 bases left between them. The CDR3 has 14 residues. CDR3: CASSPSLAGNTIYF. The CDR3 nucleotides read TGTGCCAGCAGCCCCTCGTTGGCAGGAAACACCATATATTTT.

The chain carries TRBV30 and TRBJ1-6, with D possibly matching TRBD1 (6 bases). The CDR3 is made up of 15 amino acids. Trimming cost V 5 bases and J 9 bases, with 20 bases left between them. Looked up from germline, CDR1 is GTSNPN and CDR2 is SVGIG (reference sequence). The CDR3 DNA is TGTGCCTGGGTCTCCCGGGACATAGTGAGTTCACCCCTCCACTTT. Translating gives CAWVSRDIVSSPLHF.

V gene TRBV10-3 combines with J gene TRBJ2-5, with 7 bases aligning to TRBD1. CDR1 and CDR2 from the germline V gene are ENHRY and SYGVKD. The CDR3 sequence is 13 residues long. V was pared by 3 bases and J by 3 bases, with 1 base of the junction left unmatched. In DNA, the CDR3 is TGTGCCATCAGTGAACAGGGGAAAGAGACCCAGTACTTC. It yields the protein CAISEQGKETQYF.

V and J are TRBV7-8 and TRBJ1-2, with a possible D match to TRBD1 (5 bases). Trimming pared 3 bases from V and 5 bases from J, leaving 19 bases between. CDR3 size: 16 residues. Germline assignment: CDR1 SGHVS and CDR2 FQNEAQ. The CDR3, as DNA: TGTGCCAGCAGCTTCTCTTTCGGGAGGGACGATTATGGCTACACCTTC. Its protein is CASSFSFGRDDYGYTF.

This chain links TRBV18 with TRBJ2-3; 8 bases agree with TRBD2. The CDR3 has 15 residues. The V gene end was trimmed by 6 bases and the J gene end by 0 bases; junction bases not matched to a gene: 5. Germline CDR1 KGHSH, CDR2 LQKENI. Written as DNA, the CDR3 is TGTGCCAGCTCCCGCGGGGGGCCGAGCACAGATACGCAGTATTTT. It translates to CASSRGGPSTDTQYF. The full variable domain, in which reference TRBV18 and TRBJ2-3 provide the parts outside the CDR3, is NAGVMQNPRHLVRRRGQEARLRCSPMKGHSHVYWYRQLPEEGLKFMVYLQKENIIDESGMPKERFSAEFPKEGPSILRIQQVVRGDSAAYFCASSRGGPSTDTQYFGPGTRLTVL.

As for this clone: Other nucleotide sequences in the sample specify the same CDR3. The genes are TRBV6-5 and TRBJ1-5; 7 bases are a match to TRBD1. Germline V CDR1 and CDR2: MNHEY, SVGAGI. Trimming cost V 4 bases and J 0 bases; bases outside gene matches: 3. There are 15 residues in the CDR3. CDR3 coding DNA: TGTGCCAGCAGTTTAGGGACAGCTAGCAATCAGCCCCAGCATTTT. The encoded protein is CASSLGTASNQPQHF.

CDR3 coding DNA: TGTGCTAGAGGTGGGACAGGCACTGAAGCTTTCTTT. It is translated as CARGGTGTEAFF. V gene TRBV12-5 combines with J gene TRBJ1-1; 8 nucleotides align to TRBD1. The CDR3 sequence is 12 residues long. Germline values: CDR1 LGHNT, CDR2 FRNRAP. J lost 4 bases, V lost 9 bases, and 4 bases had no gene match.

The rearrangement links TRBV2 to TRBJ1-4, with unresolved D. Germline V gene lookup returns CDR1 SNHLY and CDR2 FYNNEI. Trimming left V 7 bases short and J 7 bases short, with 13 bases between. The length of the CDR3 is 13 residues. Written as DNA, the CDR3 is TGTGCCAGCAACGAGGTGGAAGGTGAAAAACTGTTTTTT. Encoded protein: CASNEVEGEKLFF.

CDR3 amino acids: CASSQTGGRTEAFF. CDR3 bases: TGCGCCAGCAGTCAGACAGGGGGCAGGACTGAAGCTTTCTTT. The chain recombines TRBV5-1 with TRBJ1-1, with 10 bases matching TRBD1. The V gene's germline CDR1 is SGHRS and CDR2 YFSETQ. The V gene end was trimmed by 5 bases and the J gene end by 5 bases; junction bases not matched to a gene: 6. This CDR3 is built from 14 residues.

The table lists this clone with a few counts. The chain links TRBV6-5 to TRBJ2-7; 7 bases are shared with TRBD2. The J segment lost 5 bases and the V segment lost 4 bases, leaving 14 bases of the junction unmatched. There are 16 residues in the CDR3. Germline V CDR1 and CDR2: MNHEY, SVGAGI. The CDR3 coding sequence is TGTGCCAGCAGTTCGCAGGACCCCGGGGGGTTACACGAGCAGTACTTC. Translation gives CASSSQDPGGLHEQYF.

The chain couples TRBV6-2 or TRBV6-3 to TRBJ1-5; D uncertain. Trimming left V 2 bases short and J 0 bases short, with 8 bases between. The germline gives CDR1 MNHEY, CDR2 SVGEGT. The CDR3 has 15 residues. The CDR3 DNA reads as TGTGCCAGCAGTTACCTAACAGATAGCAATCAGCCCCAGCATTTT. It translates to CASSYLTDSNQPQHF.

V usage is TRBV3-1 (or the pseudogene TRBV3-2) and J usage is TRBJ2-7; 14 nucleotides agree with TRBD2. The V gene's germline CDR1 is LGHDT and CDR2 YNNKEL (reference sequence). The CDR3 extends over 15 amino acids. V was pared by 5 bases and J by 4 bases, with 4 bases of the junction left unmatched. The CDR3 nucleotides read TGTGCCAGCAGCTTAGGGACTAGCGGGGGTTACGAGCAGTACTTC. Protein sequence: CASSLGTSGGYEQYF.

J is TRBJ1-5 and V is TRBV3-1 (or the pseudogene TRBV3-2); 7 bases agree with TRBD1. Germline V CDR1 and CDR2: LGHDT, YNNKEL (reference sequence). This CDR3 has 13 residues. V dropped 4 bases and J dropped 7; count of bases not matched to a gene: 4. Written as DNA, the CDR3 is TGTGCCAGCAGCCTTCAGGGGGACCAGCCCCAGCATTTT. This gives the protein CASSLQGDQPQHF.